These 22 T cell receptor beta chains share one sample of origin, sequenced in a study of cytomegalovirus exposure and HLA in healthy donors. The method was immunoSEQ multiplex PCR; TCRdb's version includes in-frame clones alone and lacks a portion of them. The top ten clones hold nearly 5% of a sample with 90,000 to 150,000 clones, roughly 86% of them seen once. Input material: PBMCs. Every receptor here comes from a young man in good health and CMV-seronegative.

This chain uses TRBV5-1 with TRBJ2-3, with TRBD2 identical over 10 bases. J was trimmed by 1 base and V by 0 bases; bases with no gene match: 2. The CDR3 runs to 16 residues. Looked up from germline, CDR1 is SGHRS and CDR2 is YFSETQ. The DNA for the CDR3 is TGCGCCAGCAGCTTGGGTCTAGCGGGGGGCACAGATACGCAGTATTTT. Amino acid sequence: CASSLGLAGGTDTQYF.

The chain has TRBV25-1 and TRBJ2-7; D might be TRBD1 (6 bases). Looked up from germline, CDR1 is MGHDK and CDR2 is SYGVNS. Trimming left V 10 bases short and J 3 bases short, with 13 bases between. The CDR3 extends over 12 amino acids. CDR3 bases: TGTGCCACAGAGGGACATAACTACGAGCAGTACTTC. Residues: CATEGHNYEQYF.

This clone was observed a single time. Additional DNA sequences in this sample encode the identical CDR3. The chain is built from TRBV15 and TRBJ1-5; D remains unclear. The CDR3 spans 12 residues. V was pared by 1 base and J by 5 bases, with 3 bases between. Germline V lookup: CDR1 LNHNV, CDR2 YYDKDF (reference sequence). The CDR3 loop reads CATSRADQPQHF. The CDR3 bases are TGTGCCACCAGCAGAGCAGATCAGCCCCAGCATTTT.

As for this clone: This sample also contains other DNA sequences that code for the same CDR3. The CDR3 DNA follows: TGTGCCTGGAGACGTAGCGGGGGGTTGGAGACCCAGTACTTC. It codes for CAWRRSGGLETQYF. The chain couples TRBV30 to TRBJ2-5; 10 bases align to TRBD2. The CDR3 has 14 amino acids. The trim removed 3 bases at V and 5 bases at J, leaving 6 bases unmatched. From germline, CDR1 is GTSNPN and CDR2 SVGIG (reference sequence). Full variable domain (rest looked up from reference TRBV30 and TRBJ2-5): SQTIHQWPATLVQPVGSPLSLECTVEGTSNPNLYWYRQAAGRGLQLLFYSVGIGQISSEVPQNLSASRPQDRQFILSSKKLLLSDSGFYLCAWRRSGGLETQYFGPGTRLLVL.

J is TRBJ1-2 and V is TRBV18, with 10 bases matching TRBD1. Germline assignment: CDR1 KGHSH and CDR2 LQKENI. Trimming at V came to 3 bases and at J to 7 bases, leaving 5 bases not matched to a gene. This CDR3 has 14 amino acids. CDR3 sequence: CASSPGTGEAGYTF. The CDR3 nucleotides read TGTGCCAGCTCACCGGGGACAGGGGAGGCTGGCTACACCTTC.

The chain employs TRBV4-2 and TRBJ1-1, with D perhaps matching TRBD1 (5 bases). Deletions cut 1 base from V and 0 bases from J, with 12 bases between. The length of the CDR3 is 16 residues. CDR1 and CDR2 from the germline V gene are LGHNA and YNFKEQ. Here the CDR3 reads CASSQGMVGVNTEAFF. CDR3 nucleotide sequence: TGTGCCAGCAGCCAAGGGATGGTAGGGGTGAACACTGAAGCTTTCTTT.

The chain uses TRBV19 and TRBJ1-5, with 8 bases identical to TRBD1. Germline V gene lookup returns CDR1 LNHDA and CDR2 SQIVND (reference sequence). The CDR3 is 11 residues long. The trim removed 5 bases at V and 13 bases at J, leaving 4 bases unmatched. The chain's CDR3 is CASSSRTGQHF. CDR3 DNA: TGTGCCAGTAGTTCGAGGACAGGGCAGCATTTT.

The gene calls are TRBV5-1 and TRBJ1-1; 7 bases align to TRBD1. The CDR3 spans 14 residues. Per germline, CDR1 SGHRS and CDR2 YFSETQ. Trimming cost V 3 bases and J 4 bases; bases outside gene matches: 6. The DNA of the CDR3 is TGCGCCAGCAGCTGGACAGGTCAACGCACTGAAGCTTTCTTT. It yields the protein CASSWTGQRTEAFF.

The gene calls are TRBV30 and TRBJ1-2, with 8 positions matching TRBD1. Germline CDR1 and CDR2: GTSNPN and SVGIG (reference sequence). This CDR3 contains 13 residues. Trimming at V came to 0 bases and at J to 8 bases, leaving 5 bases not matched to a gene. CDR3 residues: CAWSVQGAEGYTF. The CDR3 DNA sequence: TGTGCCTGGAGTGTGCAGGGGGCGGAGGGCTACACCTTC.

J is TRBJ2-1 and V is TRBV25-1; TRBD1 aligns across 7 bases. The CDR3 contains 16 residues. Germline V gene sequence: CDR1 MGHDK, CDR2 SYGVNS. V shed 3 bases and J 7 bases; nucleotides not matched to a gene: 12. CDR3 coding DNA: TGTGCCAGCAGTGATATTAGGAGCCCAGGGGGTAATGAGCAGTTCTTC. Protein sequence: CASSDIRSPGGNEQFF. Drawing the rest from reference TRBV25-1 and TRBJ2-1, the complete variable domain is EADIYQTPRYLVIGTGKKITLECSQTMGHDKMYWYQQDPGMELHLIHYSYGVNSTEKGDLSSESTVSRIRTEHFPLTLESARPSHTSQYLCASSDIRSPGGNEQFFGPGTRLTVL.

The gene calls are TRBV7-8 and TRBJ2-7, with 10 bases fitting TRBD1. The CDR3 sequence is 15 residues long. After removal of 5 bases from V and 4 bases from J, the junction contained 8 bases not matched to a gene. Germline CDR1 is SGHVS and CDR2 is FQNEAQ. CDR3 residues: CASSEPGQGLYEQYF. Written as DNA, the CDR3 is TGTGCCAGCAGCGAACCGGGACAGGGGTTATACGAGCAGTACTTC.

The CDR3, as DNA: TGTGCCAGTAGTGCCTACAGAAATGAAAAACTGTTTTTT. Translated, it gives CASSAYRNEKLFF. The chain recombines TRBV19 with TRBJ1-4; D unclear. With 5 bases removed from V and 5 bases from J, the gap between germline ends came to 9 bases. Germline lookup yields CDR1 LNHDA and CDR2 SQIVND (reference sequence). The length of the CDR3 is 13 residues.

The chain combines TRBV25-1 with TRBJ1-1, with 8 bases aligning to TRBD1. CDR1 is MGHDK and CDR2 is SYGVNS in the germline V gene. Trimming took 1 base from V and 10 from J; bases not matched to a gene: 5. CDR3 length equals 13 residues. The CDR3 DNA reads as TGTGCCAGCAGTGAATGGCAGGGGGCCGGAGCTTTCTTT. This gives the protein CASSEWQGAGAFF.

DNA of the CDR3: TGTGCCAGCAGTCTAACCCGGTCCGACAGGGACTATAATTCACCCCTCCACTTT. Its protein is CASSLTRSDRDYNSPLHF. The chain recombines TRBV27 with TRBJ1-6; the match to TRBD1 covers 7 bases. The CDR3 contains 18 residues. Germline CDR1 reads MNHEY; CDR2 reads SMNVEV (reference sequence). J gave up 3 bases and V 5 bases, and 13 bases lay outside the gene matches.

This clone occurred a few times. The chain uses TRBV7-2 and TRBJ1-2, with no clear D. This CDR3 region has 13 residues. The ends were cut back, 2 bases at V and 8 bases at J, with 12 bases in the middle. Germline V gene sequence: CDR1 SGHTA, CDR2 FQGNSA. The CDR3 region has the DNA TGTGCCAGCAGCTTAAGCGGGCGTAGGGGCTACACCTTC. Protein product: CASSLSGRRGYTF.

The V and J genes are TRBV5-1 and TRBJ2-3; 16 nucleotides match TRBD2. Trimming removed 4 bases from V and 0 bases from J; junction bases left unmatched: 5. The CDR3 extends over 18 amino acids. Germline lookup yields CDR1 SGHRS and CDR2 YFSETQ. CDR3 loop: CASSPGLAGGPSTDTQYF. The CDR3 DNA follows: TGCGCCAGCAGCCCGGGACTAGCGGGGGGGCCTAGCACAGATACGCAGTATTTT.

The rearrangement links TRBV5-1 to TRBJ1-1; 9 bases fit TRBD1. Germline loops: CDR1 SGHRS, CDR2 YFSETQ. This CDR3 is built from 13 residues. V gave up 7 bases and J gave up 11 bases; unmatched junction bases: 12. CDR3 DNA sequence: TGCGCCAGCCGTCCTGCCGACAGGGGGTTCGCTTTCTTT. It encodes CASRPADRGFAFF.

The chain has TRBV11-3 and TRBJ1-4; D may be TRBD1 (5 bases). Trimming left V 3 bases short and J 7 bases short, with 9 bases between. This CDR3 spans 13 amino acids. Germline CDR1 and CDR2: SGHNT and YENEEA. The CDR3 is CASSLGLGEKLFF. The CDR3 DNA is TGTGCCAGCAGCTTGGGGCTTGGTGAAAAACTGTTTTTT.

J is TRBJ2-5 and V is TRBV18; D may be TRBD2 (5 bases). Germline loops: CDR1 KGHSH, CDR2 LQKENI. V was shortened by 4 bases and J by 7 bases, with 16 bases between the two germline ends. The CDR3 totals 14 residues. The CDR3 protein is CASSRLEGVGTQYF. CDR3 bases: TGTGCCAGCTCACGCCTTGAGGGAGTCGGGACCCAGTACTTC. Full variable domain (missing parts from reference TRBV18 and TRBJ2-5): NAGVMQNPRHLVRRRGQEARLRCSPMKGHSHVYWYRQLPEEGLKFMVYLQKENIIDESGMPKERFSAEFPKEGPSILRIQQVVRGDSAAYFCASSRLEGVGTQYFGPGTRLLVL.

The chain carries TRBV27 and TRBJ1-1; D is undetermined. CDR1 and CDR2 from the germline V gene are MNHEY and SMNVEV (reference sequence). This CDR3 is built from 13 residues. Deletions cut 2 bases from V and 1 base from J, with 5 bases between. The chain's CDR3 is CASSLGANTEAFF. CDR3 bases: TGTGCCAGCAGTTTAGGAGCGAACACTGAAGCTTTCTTT.

The chain couples TRBV29-1 to TRBJ2-5; 7 bases map to TRBD2. The CDR3 runs 14 residues. V trimming: 4 bases; J trimming: 5 bases; junction bases outside the gene matches: 10. Germline assignment: CDR1 SQVTM and CDR2 ANQGSEA. The CDR3 loop is CSVGGGGPRETQYF. The CDR3 nucleotides read TGCAGCGTTGGTGGGGGAGGGCCGCGGGAGACCCAGTACTTC.

The chain employs TRBV19 and TRBJ1-5, with 7 bases identical to TRBD1. Germline values: CDR1 LNHDA, CDR2 SQIVND (reference sequence). J was trimmed by 9 bases and V by 11 bases; bases with no gene match: 1. The length of the CDR3 is 9 residues. The CDR3 DNA reads TGTGCCGCAGGGGGGCCCCAGCATTTT. Amino acids: CAAGGPQHF.